One TCR beta chain is described in this entry. The antigen is not known. This CDR3 is 13 amino acids long. CDR1 and CDR2 from the germline V gene are SGHTA and FQGNSA. The sample is drawn from a study of CXCR3-negative and CXCR3-positive naive CD8 T cells. Findings of the study overall: CXCR3-positive naive cells carried more hydrophobic TRB CDR3s than CXCR3-negative naive cells did.

In preparing the TRB cDNA libraries, 5' RACE with UMI labels was used. TCRdb reprocessed the 5' RACE reads and reports one entry per CDR3 protein, with no DNA. This listing includes some 120,000 distinct CDR3 sequences. Naive CD8+ T cells carried a CD45RO-CCR7+CD27+CD95- phenotype. Sequencing was carried out using naive CXCR3+ CD8+ T cells from blood. Subset defined: CD45RO-CCR7+CD27+CD95- naive CD8+ T cells expressing CXCR3 (TNR3+). The V gene is TRBV7-2, the J gene TRBJ1-1. The receptor's source is a human donor in good health. Some clones in this sample may be carry-over from other donors' samples. The chain's CDR3 is CASSSTPGPEAFF.